This entry lists 9 T cell receptor beta chains sequenced from one sample in a study of Graves' ophthalmopathy and Graves' hyperthyroidism. As the template, RNA transcripts were used to amplify TCR beta CDR3 regions. Investigators did first-round RT-PCR with HTBI primers, then second-round multiplex PCR. MiXCR, run by TCRdb on the multiplex PCR reads, gives a single entry per CDR3 protein. The table shows 300,000 to 400,000 distinct CDR3 sequences, with about 15% occurring only once. Sample: peripheral blood. The receptors were gathered from an adult woman with stable Graves' hyperthyroidism.

This clonotype was found many times. This rearrangement joins TRBV20-1 to TRBJ2-7, with 11 bases that match TRBD1. V trimming: 2 bases; J trimming: 4 bases; junction bases outside the gene matches: 7. This CDR3 spans 15 amino acids. Germline values: CDR1 DFQATT, CDR2 SNEGSKA (reference sequence). CDR3 loop: CSARSAGTGGYEQYF. As DNA, the CDR3 is TGCAGTGCTAGATCAGCCGGGACAGGGGGGTACGAGCAGTACTTC.

In this sample, this clonotype turned up once. The CDR3 bases are TGCGCCAGCAGCTTATACCAGGGGGCTGGTGGCTACACCTTC. It specifies CASSLYQGAGGYTF. V is TRBV5-1 and J is TRBJ1-2; TRBD1 matches 8 bases. The trim removed 2 bases at V and 7 bases at J, leaving 7 bases unmatched. The CDR3 consists of 14 residues. Germline CDR1 reads SGHRS; CDR2 reads YFSETQ.

This clonotype appeared a few times. The chain joins TRBV6-5 to TRBJ2-2, with TRBD1 as a possible D gene (6 bases). The CDR3 has 14 amino acids. CDR1 and CDR2 (germline): MNHEY, SVGAGI. With 5 bases removed from V and 6 bases from J, the gap between germline ends came to 13 bases. CDR3 residues: CASSRDNNSGELFF. The CDR3 DNA reads TGTGCCAGCAGTAGGGACAATAATTCCGGGGAGCTGTTTTTT.

This clonotype has just a few counts. The gene calls are TRBV10-3 and TRBJ1-5; the D gene is possibly TRBD1 (5 bases). Per the germline V gene, CDR1 is ENHRY and CDR2 is SYGVKD. With 3 bases removed from V and 7 bases from J, the gap between germline ends came to 16 bases. The CDR3 consists of 15 residues. The CDR3 protein is CAISEGETDGQPQHF. The CDR3 nucleotides read TGTGCCATCAGTGAAGGCGAGACAGACGGGCAGCCCCAGCATTTT.

Many counts were recorded for this clonotype. V usage is TRBV25-1 and J usage is TRBJ2-7; 9 bases map to TRBD2. The germline V gene encodes CDR1 MGHDK and CDR2 SYGVNS. The CDR3 is 15 residues long. The V gene end was trimmed by 3 bases and the J gene end by 1 base; junction bases not matched to a gene: 4. For the CDR3, the DNA is TGTGCCAGCAGTGAGGAGCTAGCGGGATCCTACGAGCAGTACTTC. Translation: CASSEELAGSYEQYF.

This rearrangement joins TRBV18 to TRBJ1-1; D is ambiguous. CDR3 length: 17 amino acids. CDR1 KGHSH and CDR2 LQKENI come from the germline V gene. V was shortened by 7 bases and J by 5 bases, with 26 bases between the two germline ends. CDR3 nucleotides: TGTGCCAGCTTGGAACATGCTACAAGACGGGCGGGAACTGAAGCTTTCTTT. Translation: CASLEHATRRAGTEAFF. Full variable domain (outside the CDR3, taken from reference TRBV18 and TRBJ1-1): NAGVMQNPRHLVRRRGQEARLRCSPMKGHSHVYWYRQLPEEGLKFMVYLQKENIIDESGMPKERFSAEFPKEGPSILRIQQVVRGDSAAYFCASLEHATRRAGTEAFFGQGTRLTVV.

In this sample, this clonotype turned up many times. The chain couples TRBV12-3 or TRBV12-4 to TRBJ1-1; D unclear. Trimming left V 5 bases short and J 5 bases short, with 15 bases between. The CDR3 length is 14 residues. CDR3 sequence (DNA): TGTGCCAGCAGTCGTGGACTTGTTCTAACTGAAGCTTTCTTT. Amino acids: CASSRGLVLTEAFF.

This clonotype was seen at least ten times. This sequence joins TRBV28 and TRBJ1-6; no clear D. Germline V gene lookup returns CDR1 MDHEN and CDR2 SYDVKM. CDR3 length: 13 amino acids. V was pared by 6 bases and J by 12 bases, with 15 bases between. CDR3 DNA: TGTGCCAGCAGGCCCGGGTTCATGAAACCCCTCCACTTT. It translates to CASRPGFMKPLHF.

Turning to this clonotype: With a much larger clone just one base away, this may be a read error. This chain joins TRBV12-3 or TRBV12-4 and TRBJ2-7; TRBD2 might be the D (5 bases). This CDR3 comprises 14 residues. Trimming took 6 bases from V and 3 from J, leaving 15 bases between them. The CDR3 DNA follows: TGTGCCAGCAGCGCCCGCGTAGGAGGCTACGAGCAGTACTTC. Protein sequence: CASSARVGGYEQYF.